The 13 T cell receptor beta chains below were found in one sample sequenced in a study of T cell responses to AZD1222 COVID-19 vaccine. The repertoire was sequenced with immunoSEQ multiplex PCR; TCRdb's copy has only in-frame clones and lacks some. Among roughly 180,000 clones, about 87% were seen once, and the ten largest hold around 2.5%. The sample consisted of peripheral blood, taken on day 0 of MenACWY control vaccination. Receptor source: an adult in good health.

This clone turned up a few times. The chain combines TRBV27 with TRBJ1-2; 8 bases are shared with TRBD1. This CDR3 contains 13 residues. Looked up from germline, CDR1 is MNHEY and CDR2 is SMNVEV (reference sequence). Trimming took 7 bases from V and 6 from J; bases not matched to a gene: 7. CDR3 amino acids: CASKDREKDGYTF. The DNA of the CDR3 is TGTGCCAGCAAGGACAGGGAAAAGGATGGCTACACCTTC.

The J gene is TRBJ2-7, the V gene TRBV7-2; 13 bases line up with TRBD2. In germline, CDR1 is SGHTA, CDR2 FQGNSA. The V and J ends lost 3 bases and 0 bases, in that order; junction bases with no gene match: 5. The CDR3 covers 17 residues. The CDR3 reads CASSLTSGGSSSYEQYF. DNA for the CDR3: TGTGCCAGCAGCTTGACTAGCGGGGGGTCGAGCTCCTACGAGCAGTACTTC.

The chain is built from TRBV5-1 and TRBJ1-6, with D unclear. The germline V and J ends were trimmed by 4 bases and 6 bases, with 11 bases remaining between them. Germline loops: CDR1 SGHRS, CDR2 YFSETQ. The CDR3 contains 14 residues. CDR3 residues: CASSPDGGNSPLHF. DNA for the CDR3: TGCGCCAGCAGCCCGGATGGAGGTAATTCACCCCTCCACTTT.

Worth noting for this clone: The sample contains more than one DNA sequence encoding this CDR3. The chain has TRBV28 and TRBJ1-5; possibly TRBD1 for D (5 bases). The V end lost 2 bases, the J end lost 7 bases, and 6 bases lay between the germline ends. This CDR3 comprises 12 residues. The germline CDR1 and CDR2 sequences are MDHEN and SYDVKM. CDR3 sequence (DNA): TGTGCCAGCAGTTTAAGGGACCAGCCCCAGCATTTT. Its protein is CASSLRDQPQHF.

The V and J genes are TRBV7-2 and TRBJ2-3; D possibly corresponds to TRBD1 (6 bases). The length of the CDR3 is 14 residues. V shed 3 bases and J shed 2 bases, with 9 bases lying between them. Per the germline V gene, CDR1 is SGHTA and CDR2 is FQGNSA. The CDR3 sequence: CASSFTGTTDTQYF. Written as DNA, the CDR3 is TGTGCCAGCAGCTTTACAGGGACCACAGATACGCAGTATTTT.

The chain recombines TRBV10-3 with TRBJ1-3, with 8 bases identical to TRBD1. The germline V gene has CDR1 ENHRY and CDR2 SYGVKD. The CDR3 totals 14 residues. With 6 bases clipped from V and 7 bases from J, the junction kept 8 bases outside the gene matches. CDR3 amino acids: CAISPAGGWNTIYF. The CDR3 DNA sequence: TGTGCCATCAGCCCCGCAGGGGGCTGGAACACCATATATTTT.

This clone appeared once. This chain joins TRBV29-1 and TRBJ1-2, with a weak D call TRBD1 (5 bases). Per germline, CDR1 SQVTM and CDR2 ANQGSEA. The CDR3 is 11 amino acids. V was trimmed by 7 bases and J by 2 bases, leaving 8 bases between them. The CDR3 DNA sequence: TGCAGCGCCAGGGAGAACTATGGCTACACCTTC. Translation: CSARENYGYTF.

The gene calls are TRBV6-5 and TRBJ2-2, with TRBD1 matching 10 bases. Germline CDR1 is MNHEY and CDR2 is SVGAGI. J gave up 2 bases and V 6 bases, and 3 bases lay outside the gene matches. This CDR3 is built from 15 residues. CDR3 amino acids: CASRGTGVNTGELFF. In nucleotides, the CDR3 is TGTGCCAGCAGGGGGACAGGGGTAAACACCGGGGAGCTGTTTTTT.

The rearrangement joins TRBV24-1 to TRBJ2-7; a weak D match, TRBD1 (5 bases). Germline CDR1 and CDR2: KGHDR and SFDVKD. The CDR3 extends over 13 amino acids. Trimming stripped 0 bases from V and 3 bases from J, with 5 bases between. CDR3 amino acids: CATSDLDSYEQYF. The CDR3 region has the DNA TGTGCCACCAGTGATTTGGACAGCTACGAGCAGTACTTC.

Here the CDR3 reads CAISAGDTEAFF. The CDR3 DNA is TGTGCCATCAGTGCCGGGGACACTGAAGCTTTCTTT. The chain carries TRBV10-3 and TRBJ1-1, with D unresolved. V lost 4 bases to trimming and J lost 3 bases, with 6 bases between them. This CDR3 is 12 amino acids long. Germline V gives CDR1 ENHRY, CDR2 SYGVKD.

As to this clone: In the same sample, other DNA sequences code for this CDR3. V usage is TRBV5-4 and J usage is TRBJ2-2, with D possibly matching TRBD1 (5 bases). The CDR3 length is 15 residues. Germline CDR1 and CDR2: SGHNT and YYREEE (reference sequence). V gave up 0 bases and J gave up 4 bases, with 10 bases separating them. The CDR3 nucleotides read TGTGCCAGCAGCTTGGCCGGCAGGGCCACCGGGGAGCTGTTTTTT. It specifies CASSLAGRATGELFF.

The V and J genes are TRBV5-6 and TRBJ1-2, with 7 bases aligning to TRBD1. CDR1 and CDR2 from the germline V gene are SGHDT and YYEEEE. Germline trimming cut 0 bases from V and 0 bases from J; bases unmatched to any gene: 5. The CDR3 runs 16 residues. The CDR3 loop reads CASSLGDRAPNYGYTF. CDR3 DNA: TGTGCCAGCAGCTTGGGTGACAGGGCCCCTAACTATGGCTACACCTTC. Full variable domain (remainder filled in from reference TRBV5-6 and TRBJ1-2): DAGVTQSPTHLIKTRGQQVTLRCSPKSGHDTVSWYQQALGQGPQFIFQYYEEEERQRGNFPDRFSGHQFPNYSSELNVNALLLGDSALYLCASSLGDRAPNYGYTFGSGTRLTVV.

Points on this clone: An end of the junction differs from the germline gene, which may be a read error. Here the CDR3 reads CASSYTLASHEQYF. The CDR3 DNA follows: TGTGCCAGCAGTTACACCCTAGCCTCCCACGAGCAGTACTTC. This chain uses TRBV6-5 with TRBJ2-7; maybe TRBD2 (5 bases). This CDR3 is built from 14 residues. Germline V gene lookup returns CDR1 MNHEY and CDR2 SVGAGI.